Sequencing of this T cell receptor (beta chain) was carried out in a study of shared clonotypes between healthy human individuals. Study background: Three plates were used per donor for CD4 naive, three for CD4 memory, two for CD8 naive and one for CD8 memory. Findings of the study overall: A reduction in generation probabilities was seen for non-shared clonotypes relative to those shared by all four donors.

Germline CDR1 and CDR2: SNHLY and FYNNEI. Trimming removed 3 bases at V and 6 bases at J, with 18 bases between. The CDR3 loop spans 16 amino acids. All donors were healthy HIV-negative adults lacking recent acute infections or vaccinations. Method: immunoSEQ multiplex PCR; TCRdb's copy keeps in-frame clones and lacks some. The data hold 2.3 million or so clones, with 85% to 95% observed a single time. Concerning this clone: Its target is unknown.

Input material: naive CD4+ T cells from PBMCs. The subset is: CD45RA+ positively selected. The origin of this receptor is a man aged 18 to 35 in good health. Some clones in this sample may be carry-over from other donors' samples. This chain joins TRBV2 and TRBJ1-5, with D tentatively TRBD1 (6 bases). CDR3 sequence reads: CASSEDGDETGQPQHF. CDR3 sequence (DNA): TGTGCCAGCAGTGAGGACGGGGATGAGACAGGTCAGCCCCAGCATTTT.